The clone carrying this T cell receptor (beta chain) has at least ten counts. This sample was taken from a study of T-cell reconstitution after alpha-beta-depleted transplantation in children. As it was prepared, the TCRbeta library received unique molecular identifiers. MiXCR, applied by TCRdb to the PCR reads, yields one record per CDR3 protein. The sample shows 190,000 or so distinct CDR3 sequences, roughly 15% of them seen only once. The V gene end was trimmed by 6 bases and the J gene end by 4 bases; junction bases not matched to a gene: 12. The germline CDR1 and CDR2 sequences are WNHNN and SYGVQD (reference sequence). This CDR3 is built from 16 residues.

The sequences come from PBMCs from the stem cell graft donor, collected from the stem cell graft. The rearrangement uses TRBV10-1 and TRBJ2-1; 7 nucleotides agree with TRBD1. The sequence derives from a human donor who donated a stem cell graft to a child with acute lymphoblastic leukemia. The CDR3 DNA reads TGCGCCAGCAGCAAGGCTCAGGGGGAAAGGTACAATGAGCAGTTCTTC. Protein product: CASSKAQGERYNEQFF.